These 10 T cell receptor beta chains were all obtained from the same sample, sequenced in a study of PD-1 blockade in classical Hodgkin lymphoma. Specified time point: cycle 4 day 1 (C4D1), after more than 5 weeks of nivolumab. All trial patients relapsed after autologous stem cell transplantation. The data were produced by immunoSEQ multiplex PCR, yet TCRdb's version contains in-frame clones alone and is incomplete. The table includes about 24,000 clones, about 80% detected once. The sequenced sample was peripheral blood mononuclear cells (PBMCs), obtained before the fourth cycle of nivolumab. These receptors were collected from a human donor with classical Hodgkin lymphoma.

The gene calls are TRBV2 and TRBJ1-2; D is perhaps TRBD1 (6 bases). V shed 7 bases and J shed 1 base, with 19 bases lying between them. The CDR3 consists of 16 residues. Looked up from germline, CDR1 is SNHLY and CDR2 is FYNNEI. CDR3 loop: CASIRGRLEHNYGYTF. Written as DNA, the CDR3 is TGTGCCAGCATACGGGGGCGGCTAGAGCATAACTATGGCTACACCTTC. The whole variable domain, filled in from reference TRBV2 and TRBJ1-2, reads EPEVTQTPSHQVTQMGQEVILRCVPISNHLYFYWYRQILGQKVEFLVSFYNNEISEKSEIFDDQFSVERPDGSNFTLKIRSTKLEDSAMYFCASIRGRLEHNYGYTFGSGTRLTVV.

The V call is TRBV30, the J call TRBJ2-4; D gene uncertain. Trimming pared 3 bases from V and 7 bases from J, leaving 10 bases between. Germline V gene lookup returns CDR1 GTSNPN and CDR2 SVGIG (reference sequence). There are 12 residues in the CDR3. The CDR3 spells CAWREAPNIQYF. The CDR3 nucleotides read TGTGCCTGGAGAGAGGCCCCCAACATTCAGTACTTC. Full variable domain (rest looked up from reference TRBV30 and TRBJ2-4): SQTIHQWPATLVQPVGSPLSLECTVEGTSNPNLYWYRQAAGRGLQLLFYSVGIGQISSEVPQNLSASRPQDRQFILSSKKLLLSDSGFYLCAWREAPNIQYFGAGTRLSVL.

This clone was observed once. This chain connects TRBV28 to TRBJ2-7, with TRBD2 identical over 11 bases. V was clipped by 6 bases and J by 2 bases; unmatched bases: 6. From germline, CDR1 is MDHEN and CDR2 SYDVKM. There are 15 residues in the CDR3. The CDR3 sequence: CASSLAGGVTYEQYF. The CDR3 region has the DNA TGTGCCAGCAGCTTAGCGGGAGGGGTCACCTACGAGCAGTACTTC.

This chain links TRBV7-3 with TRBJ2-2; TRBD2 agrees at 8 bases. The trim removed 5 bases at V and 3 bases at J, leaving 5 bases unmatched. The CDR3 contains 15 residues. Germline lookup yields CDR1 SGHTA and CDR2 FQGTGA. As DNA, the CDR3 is TGTGCCAGCAGCCCCACTAGCGGCTACACCGGGGAGCTGTTTTTT. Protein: CASSPTSGYTGELFF.

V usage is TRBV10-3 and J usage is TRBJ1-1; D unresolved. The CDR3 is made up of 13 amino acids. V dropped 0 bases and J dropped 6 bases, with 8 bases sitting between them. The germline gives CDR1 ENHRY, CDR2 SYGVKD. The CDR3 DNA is TGTGCCATCAGTGAGTCGACGGACGCTGAAGCTTTCTTT. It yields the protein CAISESTDAEAFF.

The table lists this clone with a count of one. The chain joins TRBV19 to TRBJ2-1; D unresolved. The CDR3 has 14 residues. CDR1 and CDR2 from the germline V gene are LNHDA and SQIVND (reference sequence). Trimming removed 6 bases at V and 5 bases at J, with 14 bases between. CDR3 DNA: TGTGCCAGTAGCAATAGTCCCAGTCACAATGAGCAGTTCTTC. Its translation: CASSNSPSHNEQFF.

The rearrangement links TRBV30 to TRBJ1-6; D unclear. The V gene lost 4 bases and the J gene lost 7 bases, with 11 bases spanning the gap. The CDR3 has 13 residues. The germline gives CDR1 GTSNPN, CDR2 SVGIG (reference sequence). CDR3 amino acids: CAWTGSMNSPLHF. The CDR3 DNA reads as TGTGCCTGGACGGGCAGTATGAATTCACCCCTCCACTTT.

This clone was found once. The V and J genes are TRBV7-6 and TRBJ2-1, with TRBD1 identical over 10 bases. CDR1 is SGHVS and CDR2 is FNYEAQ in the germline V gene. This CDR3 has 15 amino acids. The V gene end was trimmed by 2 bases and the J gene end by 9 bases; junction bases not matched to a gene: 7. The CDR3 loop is CASSLWVTGGVEQFF. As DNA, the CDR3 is TGTGCCAGCAGCTTATGGGTGACAGGGGGCGTTGAGCAGTTCTTC.

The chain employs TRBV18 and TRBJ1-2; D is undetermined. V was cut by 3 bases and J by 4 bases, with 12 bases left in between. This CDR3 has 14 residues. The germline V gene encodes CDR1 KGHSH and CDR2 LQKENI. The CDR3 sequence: CASSPGLVSYGYTF. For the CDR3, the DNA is TGTGCCAGCTCACCCGGGTTGGTTTCCTATGGCTACACCTTC.

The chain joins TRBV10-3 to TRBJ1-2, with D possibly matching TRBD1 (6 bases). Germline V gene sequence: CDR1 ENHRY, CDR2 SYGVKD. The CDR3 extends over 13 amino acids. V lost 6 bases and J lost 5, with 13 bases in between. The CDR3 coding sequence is TGTGCCATCAGAAGGGGGGAGGCTTATGGCTACACCTTC. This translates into CAIRRGEAYGYTF.